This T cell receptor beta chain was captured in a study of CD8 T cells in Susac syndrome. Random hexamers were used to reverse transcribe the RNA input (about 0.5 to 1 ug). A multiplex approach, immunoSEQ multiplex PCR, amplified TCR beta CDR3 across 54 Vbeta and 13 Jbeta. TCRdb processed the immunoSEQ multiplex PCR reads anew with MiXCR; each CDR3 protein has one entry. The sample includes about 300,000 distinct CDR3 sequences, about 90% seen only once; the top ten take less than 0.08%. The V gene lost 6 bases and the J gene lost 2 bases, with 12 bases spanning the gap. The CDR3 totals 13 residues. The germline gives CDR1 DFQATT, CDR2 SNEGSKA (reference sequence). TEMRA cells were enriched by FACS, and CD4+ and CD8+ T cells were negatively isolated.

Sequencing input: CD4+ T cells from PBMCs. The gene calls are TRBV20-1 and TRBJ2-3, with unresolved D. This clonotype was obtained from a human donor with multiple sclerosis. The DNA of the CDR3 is TGCAGTGCGCCCCTGGTTGCCACAGATACGCAGTATTTT. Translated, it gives CSAPLVATDTQYF.